This T cell receptor (beta chain) came from a study of early T cells in non-severe SARS-CoV-2 infection. This clonotype has at least ten counts. The antigen is unknown. V was shortened by 0 bases and J by 1 base, with 11 bases between the two germline ends. CDR3 length equals 15 residues. Germline CDR1 SQVTM, CDR2 ANQGSEA. Individual cDNA molecules were tagged with unique molecular identifiers, the study reported. A single record per CDR3 protein comes from TCRdb applying MiXCR to the 5' RACE reads. The sample has about 61,000 distinct CDR3 sequences; under 14% are singletons. Study observations and caveats: Anti-spike CD8 specificities were favored by VDJdb matching, whose results missed private and CD4 specificities.

This sequence joins TRBV29-1 and TRBJ2-3; D might be TRBD1 or TRBD2, each matching 5 bases. The source of this sequence is an adult who was a healthcare worker with PCR-confirmed SARS-CoV-2 infection or an uninfected control (not recorded which). The material sequenced was whole blood. The CDR3 reads CSVEDWPGRTDTQYF. The CDR3 DNA is TGCAGCGTTGAAGATTGGCCGGGACGCACAGATACGCAGTATTTT.